In its sample, the clone carrying this T cell receptor (beta chain) was seen once. These data originate in a study of T cell changes during pregnancy in multiple sclerosis. The CDR3 is 21 residues long. Germline CDR1 and CDR2: LGHNA and YNFKEQ. The junction had 19 bases not matched to a gene; V was cut back by 2 bases and J by 6 bases. Profiling relied on immunoSEQ multiplex PCR, and the TCRdb table lists in-frame clones only, not all of them. Seen here are under 30,000 clones, about 88% observed once, and the top ten hold about 6.4%. This TCR came from a female donor with multiple sclerosis, enrolled in a pregnancy study. The starting material was CD8+ T cells from peripheral blood mononuclear cells, obtained after pregnancy. The chain carries TRBV4-2 and TRBJ1-4, with 12 bases that match TRBD1. DNA for the CDR3: TGTGCCAGCAGCCAAAATCTTTTTCCCGGGACAGGGGGCGAGAGATATGAAAAACTGTTTTTT. This gives the protein CASSQNLFPGTGGERYEKLFF.